Below, 29 T cell receptor beta chains from the same sample are listed, as sequenced in a study of blood T cell repertoires in COVID-19. Sequencing used immunoSEQ multiplex PCR; TCRdb keeps in-frame clones, though not all of them. In the table there are roughly 100,000 clones, about 87% of which are singletons. Material: peripheral blood. These receptors all stem from a woman in her 30s with acute or convalescent COVID-19.

The V gene is TRBV7-8, the J gene TRBJ2-2; TRBD2 might be the D (6 bases). Trimming stripped 1 base from V and 4 bases from J, with 13 bases between. CDR1 is SGHVS, CDR2 FQNEAQ, per germline. The CDR3 contains 16 residues. CDR3 region: CASSLGAGPPTGELFF. The CDR3 coding sequence is TGTGCCAGCAGCTTAGGAGCGGGCCCTCCCACCGGGGAGCTGTTTTTT. The full variable domain, rest sourced from reference TRBV7-8 and TRBJ2-2, is GAGVSQSPRYKVAKRGQDVALRCDPISGHVSLFWYQQALGQGPEFLTYFQNEAQLDKSGLPSDRFFAERPEGSVSTLKIQRTQQEDSAVYLCASSLGAGPPTGELFFGEGSRLTVL.

J is TRBJ1-2 and V is TRBV29-1; weak D call: TRBD1 (6 bases). Germline CDR1 and CDR2: SQVTM and ANQGSEA. Between the trimmed V and J ends, which lost 3 bases and 3 bases, there was a span of 17 bases. The CDR3 is 15 amino acids. The CDR3: CSVEFLRDTYYGYTF. The CDR3 nucleotides are TGCAGCGTTGAGTTCCTCCGGGACACTTACTATGGCTACACCTTC.

The chain has TRBV9 and TRBJ2-3; a weak D match, TRBD1 (6 bases). The V gene lost 4 bases and the J gene lost 1 base, with 10 bases spanning the gap. The V gene's germline CDR1 is SGDLS and CDR2 YYNGEE. The CDR3 spans 14 residues. CDR3: CASSPRTGTDTQYF. CDR3 sequence (DNA): TGTGCCAGCAGCCCCCGGACAGGCACAGATACGCAGTATTTT. Together with reference TRBV9 and TRBJ2-3, the CDR3 gives the full variable domain: DSGVTQTPKHLITATGQRVTLRCSPRSGDLSVYWYQQSLDQGLQFLIQYYNGEERAKGNILERFSAQQFPDLHSELNLSSLELGDSALYFCASSPRTGTDTQYFGPGTRLTVL.

The chain links TRBV7-9 to TRBJ1-1, with D perhaps TRBD1 (6 bases). CDR3 length equals 15 residues. Germline V lookup: CDR1 SEHNR, CDR2 FQNEAQ (reference sequence). The ends were cut back, 4 bases at V and 1 base at J, with 13 bases in the middle. The CDR3 is CASSSMDSPNTEAFF. CDR3 nucleotides: TGTGCCAGCAGCTCCATGGACAGCCCGAACACTGAAGCTTTCTTT.

This rearrangement joins TRBV19 to TRBJ1-6; weak D call: TRBD1 (6 bases). This CDR3 has 14 residues. From germline, CDR1 is LNHDA and CDR2 SQIVND (reference sequence). The germline V and J ends were trimmed by 5 bases and 7 bases, with 12 bases remaining between them. The CDR3 DNA reads TGTGCCAGTAGTGTCGACAGGTCCAATTCACCCCTCCACTTT. Its protein product is CASSVDRSNSPLHF.

The CDR3 nucleotides are TGTGCCAGCAGTAATCCGGGACAGAACTATGGCTACACCTTC. As protein: CASSNPGQNYGYTF. V usage is TRBV28 and J usage is TRBJ1-2; TRBD1 matches 7 bases. The CDR3 totals 14 residues. CDR1 MDHEN and CDR2 SYDVKM come from the germline V gene. V was clipped by 5 bases and J by 2 bases; unmatched bases: 5.

Regarding this clone: Other DNA sequences in this specimen translate into the identical CDR3. The V call is TRBV5-1, the J call TRBJ2-7; possible D gene TRBD2, 6 bases. The length of the CDR3 is 11 residues. Deletions cut 5 bases from V and 4 bases from J, with 7 bases between. Germline CDR1 and CDR2: SGHRS and YFSETQ. The CDR3 protein is CASREGYEQYF. The CDR3 coding sequence is TGCGCCAGCAGGGAGGGTTACGAGCAGTACTTC. Full variable domain (rest looked up from reference TRBV5-1 and TRBJ2-7): KAGVTQTPRYLIKTRGQQVTLSCSPISGHRSVSWYQQTPGQGLQFLFEYFSETQRNKGNFPGRFSGRQFSNSRSEMNVSTLELGDSALYLCASREGYEQYFGPGTRLTVT.

This clone was counted a single time. This sequence joins TRBV30 and TRBJ1-2; perhaps TRBD1 as D (5 bases). Deletions cut 7 bases from V and 4 bases from J, with 13 bases between. Germline V gene lookup returns CDR1 GTSNPN and CDR2 SVGIG (reference sequence). CDR3 length: 12 residues. The CDR3 DNA reads TGTGCCTCGACGTCGGGGGGCTATGGCTACACCTTC. Translated, it gives CASTSGGYGYTF. Filled out from reference TRBV30 and TRBJ1-2, the complete variable domain reads SQTIHQWPATLVQPVGSPLSLECTVEGTSNPNLYWYRQAAGRGLQLLFYSVGIGQISSEVPQNLSASRPQDRQFILSSKKLLLSDSGFYLCASTSGGYGYTFGSGTRLTVV.

This sequence joins TRBV7-3 and TRBJ2-5; TRBD2 aligns across 14 bases. Germline CDR1 is SGHTA and CDR2 is FQGTGA. Trimming cost V 5 bases and J 4 bases; bases outside gene matches: 6. This CDR3 has 16 residues. The CDR3 sequence: CASSRGLAGDGETQYF. CDR3 sequence (DNA): TGTGCCAGCAGCCGGGGACTAGCGGGGGATGGAGAGACCCAGTACTTC.

The chain combines TRBV19 with TRBJ1-2, with a tentative D call TRBD1 (5 bases). V lost 4 bases to trimming and J lost 0 bases, with 6 bases between them. CDR3 length: 13 residues. CDR1 is LNHDA, CDR2 SQIVND, per germline (reference sequence). The CDR3, as DNA: TGTGCCAGTAGTAGGACAACTAACTATGGCTACACCTTC. This codes for CASSRTTNYGYTF.

The chain recombines TRBV7-8 with TRBJ2-7; TRBD1 matches 7 bases. Trimming removed 0 bases from V and 5 bases from J; junction bases left unmatched: 7. Looked up from germline, CDR1 is SGHVS and CDR2 is FQNEAQ. The CDR3 is 15 residues long. The CDR3 reads CASSLAGGFGDEQYF. DNA for the CDR3: TGTGCCAGCAGCTTAGCAGGGGGCTTCGGAGACGAGCAGTACTTC.

This clone was seen only a few times. The V gene is TRBV7-2, the J gene TRBJ1-1; D gene ambiguous. The V and J ends lost 2 bases and 1 base respectively, with 8 bases between them. Per germline, CDR1 SGHTA and CDR2 FQGNSA. CDR3 size: 14 residues. CDR3 in amino acids: CASSLLGQNTEAFF. The CDR3 DNA follows: TGTGCCAGCAGCTTACTTGGGCAGAACACTGAAGCTTTCTTT.

The chain is built from TRBV4-2 and TRBJ2-1, with 15 positions matching TRBD2. The V gene's germline CDR1 is LGHNA and CDR2 YNFKEQ. Trimming cost V 4 bases and J 3 bases; bases outside gene matches: 4. The CDR3 is 17 amino acids. CDR3 nucleotides: TGTGCCAGCAGCCGAGGGACTAGCGGGGGGAACTACAATGAGCAGTTCTTC. It is translated as CASSRGTSGGNYNEQFF.

The rearrangement uses TRBV4-1 and TRBJ2-2; 8 bases fit TRBD1. Trimming at V came to 2 bases and at J to 6 bases, leaving 17 bases not matched to a gene. Germline loops: CDR1 MGHRA, CDR2 YSYEKL. CDR3 length equals 19 residues. Here the CDR3 reads CASSQRLPSGTGSAGELFF. CDR3 nucleotides: TGCGCCAGCAGCCAACGGCTACCCTCCGGGACAGGTTCCGCCGGGGAGCTGTTTTTT.

The chain has TRBV6-5 and TRBJ2-7, with 10 bases aligning to TRBD1. The CDR3 runs 15 residues. CDR1 is MNHEY and CDR2 is SVGAGI in the germline V gene. The V and J ends lost 8 bases and 4 bases, in that order; junction bases with no gene match: 11. This CDR3 is CASLRVGQGGYEQYF. CDR3 DNA sequence: TGTGCCAGCCTGAGGGTTGGACAGGGGGGATACGAGCAGTACTTC.

This clone has a handful of counts. This chain uses TRBV9 with TRBJ1-1; weak D call: TRBD1 (5 bases). The CDR3 runs to 14 residues. Germline V gene data show CDR1 as SGDLS and CDR2 as YYNGEE. The V end lost 3 bases, the J end lost 4 bases, and 13 bases lay between the germline ends. The CDR3 DNA sequence: TGTGCCAGCAGCGCCCACATGGGGGGCACTGAAGCTTTCTTT. Translating gives CASSAHMGGTEAFF.

V usage is TRBV5-1 and J usage is TRBJ1-1; possible D gene TRBD1, 6 bases. The V end lost 4 bases, the J end lost 5 bases, and 15 bases lay between the germline ends. The CDR3 extends over 14 amino acids. Germline assignment: CDR1 SGHRS and CDR2 YFSETQ. The CDR3 loop reads CASSPTAQGTEAFF. The CDR3 DNA reads as TGCGCCAGCAGCCCGACTGCCCAGGGGACTGAAGCTTTCTTT.

This sequence joins TRBV2 and TRBJ2-6, with no clear D. Trimming removed 6 bases from V and 0 bases from J, with 12 bases in between. CDR1 and CDR2 from the germline V gene are SNHLY and FYNNEI. The CDR3 contains 16 residues. The CDR3 DNA is TGTGCCAGCAGCAAACACCTGGTCTCTGGGGCCAACGTCCTGACTTTC. Translating it yields CASSKHLVSGANVLTF.

This chain links TRBV29-1 with TRBJ1-2; tentative D call: TRBD1 (5 bases). Per the germline V gene, CDR1 is SQVTM and CDR2 is ANQGSEA. The CDR3 is 14 residues long. V was cut by 2 bases and J by 8 bases, with 18 bases left in between. The CDR3 nucleotides are TGCAGCGTTGAATACTCGGGAGGGCCAGGGGGCTACACCTTC. As protein: CSVEYSGGPGGYTF.

This chain joins TRBV28 and TRBJ2-3, with 12 bases aligning to TRBD2. Per germline, CDR1 MDHEN and CDR2 SYDVKM. The V gene end was trimmed by 6 bases and the J gene end by 2 bases; junction bases not matched to a gene: 12. The CDR3 length is 18 residues. DNA for the CDR3: TGTGCCAGCAGCGATCTATGGACTAGCGGGGCCCACACAGATACGCAGTATTTT. Encoded protein: CASSDLWTSGAHTDTQYF.

The V and J genes are TRBV5-1 and TRBJ1-2, with 9 bases aligning to TRBD1. V dropped 0 bases and J dropped 0; count of bases not matched to a gene: 9. Germline V lookup: CDR1 SGHRS, CDR2 YFSETQ. The CDR3 spans 18 residues. CDR3 residues: CASSLEQGAASSNYGYTF. As DNA, the CDR3 is TGCGCCAGCAGCTTGGAACAGGGGGCTGCCTCTTCTAACTATGGCTACACCTTC.

The rearrangement uses TRBV5-8 and TRBJ1-4; a weak D match, TRBD1 (5 bases). The V gene's germline CDR1 is SGHTS and CDR2 YDEGEE. The length of the CDR3 is 14 residues. Trimming took off 1 base at V and 5 bases at J, with 9 bases between the two ends. CDR3 in amino acids: CASSLQGSNEKLFF. CDR3 in DNA: TGTGCCAGCAGCTTGCAGGGATCGAATGAAAAACTGTTTTTT.

The chain uses TRBV7-3 and TRBJ2-1, with 7 bases aligning to TRBD2. This CDR3 contains 12 residues. V shed 3 bases, J shed 7 bases, and the junction held 0 bases outside the gene matches. CDR1 is SGHTA, CDR2 FQGTGA, per germline. The CDR3 region is CASSFSGNEQFF. The CDR3 DNA reads as TGTGCCAGCAGCTTTAGCGGGAATGAGCAGTTCTTC.

The rearrangement joins TRBV7-3 to TRBJ1-2; 8 positions match TRBD1. V was clipped by 4 bases and J by 7 bases; unmatched bases: 5. The CDR3 has 13 residues. CDR1 is SGHTA, CDR2 FQGTGA, per germline. The CDR3 spells CASSSQQGVGYTF. The CDR3 bases are TGTGCCAGCAGCTCACAACAGGGGGTTGGCTACACCTTC.

The chain employs TRBV9 and TRBJ1-6; tentative D call: TRBD1 (5 bases). CDR1 and CDR2 from the germline V gene are SGDLS and YYNGEE. This CDR3 spans 17 amino acids. V was cut by 0 bases and J by 1 base, with 11 bases left in between. CDR3 residues: CASSVGGGESYNSPLHF. The CDR3 DNA reads as TGTGCCAGCAGCGTAGGGGGGGGTGAGTCCTATAATTCACCCCTCCACTTT.

CDR3 protein: CASIWGAGTEAFF. The DNA of the CDR3 is TGTGCCAGTATCTGGGGCGCTGGCACTGAAGCTTTCTTT. This rearrangement joins TRBV19 to TRBJ1-1; D might be TRBD1 (5 bases). Per germline, CDR1 LNHDA and CDR2 SQIVND (reference sequence). V was trimmed by 7 bases and J by 4 bases, leaving 13 bases between them. This CDR3 has 13 amino acids. The complete variable domain, with remaining parts taken from reference TRBV19 and TRBJ1-1, reads DGGITQSPKYLFRKEGQNVTLSCEQNLNHDAMYWYRQDPGQGLRLIYYSQIVNDFQKGDIAEGYSVSREKKESFPLTVTSAQKNPTAFYLCASIWGAGTEAFFGQGTRLTVV.

The J gene is TRBJ1-5, the V gene TRBV15; perhaps TRBD1 as D (5 bases). Trimming took off 0 bases at V and 0 bases at J, with 21 bases between the two ends. Germline loops: CDR1 LNHNV, CDR2 YYDKDF (reference sequence). The CDR3 contains 20 residues. The CDR3: CATSREGGAQGRISNQPQHF. The CDR3 coding sequence is TGTGCCACCAGCAGAGAGGGTGGGGCCCAGGGCCGGATTAGCAATCAGCCCCAGCATTTT.

The chain employs TRBV3-1 (or the pseudogene TRBV3-2) and TRBJ2-3; D might be TRBD2 (6 bases). CDR1 is LGHDT, CDR2 YNNKEL, per germline (reference sequence). The CDR3 covers 14 residues. V shed 4 bases and J shed 2 bases, with 10 bases lying between them. CDR3 sequence: CASSPGDPTDTQYF. The CDR3 nucleotides are TGTGCCAGCAGCCCGGGGGACCCCACAGATACGCAGTATTTT.

In regard to this clone: Compared with germline, one end of the junction differs, possibly owing to a read error. This sequence joins TRBV9 and TRBJ2-1, with a possible D match to TRBD2 (6 bases). The CDR3 is 14 amino acids. Germline V gene sequence: CDR1 SGDLS, CDR2 YYNGEE. CDR3 DNA sequence: TGTGCCAGCAGCGGCCGGGACTCCCACAATGAGCAGTTCTTC. Its translation is CASSGRDSHNEQFF. Full variable domain (outside the CDR3, taken from reference TRBV9 and TRBJ2-1): DSGVTQTPKHLITATGQRVTLRCSPRSGDLSVYWYQQSLDQGLQFLIQYYNGEERAKGNILERFSAQQFPDLHSELNLSSLELGDSALYFCASSGRDSHNEQFFGPGTRLTVL.